The 10 T cell receptor beta chains presented below share a single source sample, sequenced in a study of blood T cell repertoires in COVID-19. Data came from immunoSEQ multiplex PCR; TCRdb stores just in-frame clones and leaves some out. The sample lists 300,000 to 350,000 clones, 85% to 90% occurring once. Sequenced sample: PBMCs or T cells enriched from blood (not recorded which). These receptor sequences come from a woman aged 18 to 35 with acute COVID-19.

The V gene is TRBV6-5, the J gene TRBJ1-1; D is possibly TRBD1 (5 bases). Trimming took 0 bases from V and 4 from J, leaving 15 bases between them. The CDR3 contains 16 residues. The V gene's germline CDR1 is MNHEY and CDR2 SVGAGI. CDR3 bases: TGTGCCAGCAGTTACTCTGGTGGTTGGGGGGGCACTGAAGCTTTCTTT. Protein sequence: CASSYSGGWGGTEAFF.

The V call is TRBV27, the J call TRBJ2-1; TRBD1 matches at 11 bases. Germline V gene lookup returns CDR1 MNHEY and CDR2 SMNVEV (reference sequence). V shed 6 bases, J shed 7 bases, and the junction held 5 bases outside the gene matches. CDR3 length: 14 residues. CDR3 protein: CASSPGTGGNEQFF. CDR3 in DNA: TGTGCCAGCAGCCCCGGGACAGGGGGGAATGAGCAGTTCTTC.

The V call is TRBV7-9, the J call TRBJ2-3; 11 bases are a match to TRBD2. CDR1 and CDR2 from the germline V gene are SEHNR and FQNEAQ (reference sequence). The length of the CDR3 is 15 residues. J was trimmed by 2 bases and V by 6 bases; bases with no gene match: 4. CDR3: CASRLAGDYTDTQYF. As DNA, the CDR3 is TGTGCCAGCAGACTAGCGGGAGACTACACAGATACGCAGTATTTT.

The count of this clone is one. The genes are TRBV27 and TRBJ1-4; D is unresolved. The CDR3 is 15 residues long. Between the trimmed V and J ends, which lost 3 bases and 0 bases, there was a span of 8 bases. Germline CDR1 MNHEY, CDR2 SMNVEV (reference sequence). The CDR3 DNA reads as TGTGCCAGCAGTTTTTTCAGCGCAACTAATGAAAAACTGTTTTTT. Protein: CASSFFSATNEKLFF.

The chain recombines TRBV28 with TRBJ1-5; 12 nucleotides align to TRBD1. The CDR3 consists of 20 residues. Unmatched junction bases numbered 21, after V lost 5 bases and J lost 7 bases. From germline, CDR1 is MDHEN and CDR2 SYDVKM. The CDR3 DNA is TGTGCCAGCAGTCTACCCGGGACAGGGGGCTTGGGAGGGTTAGGGCAGCCCCAGCATTTT. This translates into CASSLPGTGGLGGLGQPQHF.

The chain recombines TRBV29-1 with TRBJ2-7, with 12 positions matching TRBD1. The CDR3 extends over 15 amino acids. Germline CDR1 SQVTM, CDR2 ANQGSEA. V trimming: 1 base; J trimming: 4 bases; junction bases outside the gene matches: 5. The CDR3 sequence is CSVEGGDRGLYEQYF. The CDR3 DNA reads as TGCAGCGTTGAAGGGGGGGACAGGGGGCTGTACGAGCAGTACTTC.

The V and J genes are TRBV19 and TRBJ1-5; D perhaps matches TRBD1 (5 bases). The germline V gene has CDR1 LNHDA and CDR2 SQIVND (reference sequence). CDR3 size: 13 residues. The V gene lost 5 bases and the J gene lost 5 bases, with 10 bases spanning the gap. In nucleotides, the CDR3 is TGTGCCAGTAGTTGGGGGGTGGATCAGCCCCAGCATTTT. Protein: CASSWGVDQPQHF.

The chain links TRBV4-2 to TRBJ2-1; 12 bases align to TRBD2. Germline V CDR1 and CDR2: LGHNA, YNFKEQ. The CDR3 covers 16 residues. V was pared by 2 bases and J by 4 bases, with 3 bases of the junction left unmatched. The CDR3 sequence: CASSQLAGGPYNEQFF. The CDR3 nucleotides are TGTGCCAGCAGCCAACTAGCGGGAGGGCCATACAATGAGCAGTTCTTC.

V is TRBV27 and J is TRBJ2-3; D unresolved. The CDR3 loop spans 12 amino acids. Germline CDR1 MNHEY, CDR2 SMNVEV (reference sequence). The V gene lost 4 bases and the J gene lost 5 bases, with 7 bases spanning the gap. CDR3 in amino acids: CASSSERDTQYF. The CDR3 nucleotides read TGTGCCAGCAGTTCTGAGCGAGATACGCAGTATTTT.

The V gene is TRBV10-3, the J gene TRBJ1-1, with 8 bases fitting TRBD1. CDR3 length: 16 residues. V gave up 2 bases and J gave up 1 base; unmatched junction bases: 6. CDR1 ENHRY and CDR2 SYGVKD come from the germline V gene. The CDR3: CAISEPRGLGNTEAFF. In DNA, the CDR3 is TGTGCCATCAGTGAGCCCAGGGGGCTGGGGAACACTGAAGCTTTCTTT.